This is a list of T cell receptor beta chains from one sample in a study of neoadjuvant nivolumab and ipilimumab in lung cancer. TCRdb's copy holds only in-frame clones and misses some; the assay was immunoSEQ multiplex PCR. This table holds approximately 31,000 clones, approximately 90% found once. The source was peripheral blood, collected after neoadjuvant nivolumab, alone or with ipilimumab, at or shortly before surgery. These receptors originate from an adult with non-small cell lung cancer. The CDR3 runs from the conserved cysteine through the conserved F or W. D genes are given only for firm matches. Clone size is not always given. Where it is, it says once, few, many or a class for expanded clones.

cdr3_aa	cdr3_nt	clone_size	d_call	j_call	v_call
CASSYSSGANQPQHF	TGTGCCAGCAGTTACTCTAGCGGGGCCAATCAGCCCCAGCATTTT	NA	NA	TRBJ1-5	TRBV6-5
CASSSVEGVDGELFF	TGTGCCAGCTCATCGGTGGAGGGGGTAGACGGGGAGCTGTTTTTT	NA	NA	TRBJ2-2	TRBV18
CASSSATGANVLTF	TGCGCCAGCAGCTCCGCTACTGGGGCCAACGTCCTGACTTTC	NA	NA	TRBJ2-6	TRBV5-1
CASATGSEKLFF	TGTGCCAGCGCGACAGGGAGTGAAAAACTGTTTTTT	NA	TRBD1	TRBJ1-4	TRBV25-1
CASSLNQGERGGYTF	TGCGCCAGCAGCTTGAATCAGGGCGAAAGGGGTGGCTACACCTTC	NA	NA	TRBJ1-2	TRBV5-1
CASSLSLLQETQYF	TGCGCCAGCAGCTTGAGCCTCCTCCAAGAGACCCAGTACTTC	NA	NA	TRBJ2-5	TRBV5-1
CASSPTYRGGNTEAFF	TGTGCCAGCAGCCCGACTTACAGGGGGGGGAACACTGAAGCTTTCTTT	NA	TRBD1	TRBJ1-1	TRBV7-9
CASSLGSIDQPQHF	TGTGCCAGCAGCCTAGGATCTATCGATCAGCCCCAGCATTTT	NA	NA	TRBJ1-5	TRBV5-6
CASSPRRAQETQYF	TGTGCCAGCAGCCCCCGGAGGGCACAAGAGACCCAGTACTTC	NA	NA	TRBJ2-5	TRBV7-6
CASSEKKGLTTAKNTEAFF	TGTGCCAGCAGTGAAAAGAAAGGGCTGACGACAGCTAAGAACACTGAAGCTTTCTTT	NA	NA	TRBJ1-1	TRBV2
CASSPPISGAGGELFF	TGTGCCAGCTCACCACCGATCAGCGGGGCAGGCGGGGAGCTGTTTTTT	NA	TRBD2	TRBJ2-2	TRBV18
CASSPGTGGNNEQFF	TGCGCCAGCAGCCCCGGGACAGGGGGAAACAATGAGCAGTTCTTC	once	TRBD1	TRBJ2-1	TRBV5-1
CASRAGTGHNSPLHF	TGTGCCAGCAGGGCCGGGACAGGGCATAATTCACCCCTCCACTTT	once	TRBD1	TRBJ1-6	TRBV28
CATSLGGLPNEKLFF	TGTGCCACCTCCCTTGGGGGGTTACCGAATGAAAAACTGTTTTTT	NA	NA	TRBJ1-4	TRBV19
CASSPAPGQARETQYF	TGTGCCAGCAGCCCCGCACCCGGACAGGCAAGGGAGACCCAGTACTTC	NA	TRBD1	TRBJ2-5	TRBV5-4
CASSDRSIEAFF	TGTGCCAGCAGCGACAGATCGATAGAAGCTTTCTTT	NA	NA	TRBJ1-1	TRBV11-2
CASSLHRDRGYEQYF	TGTGCCAGCAGCTTACACCGGGACAGAGGGTACGAGCAGTACTTC	NA	TRBD1	TRBJ2-7	TRBV7-9
CASSEADTEAFF	TGTGCCAGTAGTGAGGCAGACACTGAAGCTTTCTTT	NA	NA	TRBJ1-1	TRBV19
CASSDGDGYTF	TGTGCCAGCAGTGATGGGGACGGCTACACCTTC	NA	NA	TRBJ1-2	TRBV25-1
CAISENLNTEAFF	TGTGCCATCAGTGAAAATCTGAACACTGAAGCTTTCTTT	NA	NA	TRBJ1-1	TRBV10-3
CASSPGTVNTEAFF	TGTGCCAGCAGCCCCGGGACAGTGAACACTGAAGCTTTCTTT	NA	TRBD1	TRBJ1-1	TRBV4-2
CASSVGLAEETQYF	TGTGCCAGCAGCGTAGGTCTAGCGGAAGAGACCCAGTACTTC	NA	TRBD2	TRBJ2-5	TRBV9
CAIRGGGWAEAFF	TGTGCCATCCGAGGGGGGGGATGGGCTGAAGCTTTCTTT	NA	NA	TRBJ1-1	TRBV10-3
CASSPRHEAFF	TGTGCCAGCAGCCCAAGACATGAAGCTTTCTTT	NA	NA	TRBJ1-1	TRBV11-2
CASTAGTGIDTQYF	TGTGCCAGTACAGCCGGGACAGGGATAGATACGCAGTATTTT	NA	TRBD1	TRBJ2-3	TRBV19
CASSQVKAGVPDTQYF	TGTGCCAGCAGCCAAGTGAAAGCGGGGGTCCCAGATACGCAGTATTTT	NA	TRBD2	TRBJ2-3	TRBV4-2
CASSLGPQGNTGELFF	TGTGCCAGCAGCCTCGGACCACAGGGGAACACCGGGGAGCTGTTTTTT	NA	NA	TRBJ2-2	TRBV5-4
CASSSRGGGLAIYEQYF	TGTGCCAGCAGCTCCCGCGGGGGGGGACTAGCGATATACGAGCAGTACTTC	NA	TRBD2	TRBJ2-7	TRBV5-4
CASSLEWGVTEAFF	TGCGCCAGCAGCTTGGAGTGGGGGGTAACTGAAGCTTTCTTT	NA	NA	TRBJ1-1	TRBV5-1
CSVEVQSSGNTIYF	TGCAGCGTTGAAGTCCAGTCAAGTGGAAACACCATATATTTT	NA	NA	TRBJ1-3	TRBV29-1
CASSVQGVETQYF	TGTGCCAGCAGTGTTCAGGGGGTAGAGACCCAGTACTTC	NA	TRBD1	TRBJ2-5	TRBV2
CASRARTEAFF	TGTGCCAGCCGGGCGAGGACTGAAGCTTTCTTT	NA	NA	TRBJ1-1	TRBV2
CASKDYQGPGTEAFF	TGCGCCAGCAAAGACTACCAGGGTCCCGGCACTGAAGCTTTCTTT	NA	NA	TRBJ1-1	TRBV10-2
CASSDNLPGQGDGYTF	TGTGCCAGCAGTGATAACCTACCGGGACAGGGTGATGGCTACACCTTC	NA	TRBD1	TRBJ1-2	TRBV25-1
CASSEARLISTDTQYF	TGTGCCAGCAGTGAAGCGAGGTTGATTAGCACAGATACGCAGTATTTT	NA	NA	TRBJ2-3	TRBV6-1
CASSQSSYNSPLHF	TGTGCCAGCTCACAGAGCTCCTATAATTCACCCCTCCACTTT	NA	NA	TRBJ1-6	TRBV18
CASSFGAAYNSPLHF	TGTGCCAGCAGCTTCGGGGCAGCCTATAATTCACCCCTCCACTTT	NA	NA	TRBJ1-6	TRBV11-2
CASSRTSGSTDTQYF	TGTGCCAGCAGCAGAACTAGCGGTAGCACAGATACGCAGTATTTT	NA	TRBD2	TRBJ2-3	TRBV5-8
CASSVVGADTGELFF	TGTGCCAGCAGCGTAGTCGGGGCGGACACCGGGGAGCTGTTTTTT	NA	NA	TRBJ2-2	TRBV9
CASSYGTYTEAFF	TGTGCCAGCAGTTACGGGACATACACTGAAGCTTTCTTT	NA	NA	TRBJ1-1	TRBV6-5
CASRRIMNTEAFF	TGTGCCAGTAGACGGATCATGAACACTGAAGCTTTCTTT	NA	NA	TRBJ1-1	TRBV18
CASSISEGASYEQYF	TGTGCCAGTAGTATATCAGAGGGGGCAAGCTACGAGCAGTACTTC	NA	TRBD1	TRBJ2-7	TRBV19
CASRQTDTQYF	TGTGCCAGCAGACAGACAGATACGCAGTATTTT	NA	NA	TRBJ2-3	TRBV2
CASSYSGFRAGTEAFF	TGTGCCAGCAGTTACTCGGGTTTTAGGGCCGGGACTGAAGCTTTCTTT	NA	NA	TRBJ1-1	TRBV6-5
CASSAGPLSGNTIYF	TGTGCCAGCAGCGCCGGACCCCTCTCTGGAAACACCATATATTTT	once	NA	TRBJ1-3	TRBV2
CAAARQRDNSPLHF	TGTGCCGCGGCTCGACAGAGGGATAATTCACCCCTCCACTTT	NA	NA	TRBJ1-6	TRBV27
CASSPRTGGTEAFF	TGCGCCAGCAGCCCACGGACAGGGGGCACTGAAGCTTTCTTT	NA	TRBD1	TRBJ1-1	TRBV5-1
CASSATDRVFGYTF	TGTGCCAGCAGCGCGACGGACAGGGTCTTTGGCTACACCTTC	NA	TRBD1	TRBJ1-2	TRBV7-8
CASSLSHTGGSHGYTF	TGTGCCAGCAGCTTAAGCCATACAGGGGGCTCTCATGGCTACACCTTC	NA	TRBD1	TRBJ1-2	TRBV7-9
CASSLVSGGADEQFF	TGTGCCAGCAGCTTAGTTAGCGGGGGGGCCGATGAGCAGTTCTTC	NA	TRBD2	TRBJ2-1	TRBV7-9